This T cell receptor (beta chain) was observed in a study of T cell changes during pregnancy in multiple sclerosis (dated by TCRdb to about 2019). Some background on the complete study: Changes in the T cell repertoire over the course of pregnancy were examined in this study in women with multiple sclerosis.

Concerning this clone: Its binding antigen is unknown. No base qualities exist here, and no much larger clone lies one base off it.

After removal of 3 bases from V and 5 bases from J, the junction retains 7 bases not matched to a gene. According to the germline V gene, CDR1 reads SGHTS and CDR2 reads YDEGEE. Including cysteine and phenylalanine, the CDR3 has 15 amino acids. Only CDR3 DNA remains: 45 bases, in frame from the first base. Receptor libraries were prepared by the immunoSEQ multiplex PCR assay. In its TCRdb copy, this immuneACCESS table keeps in-frame sequences only and misses some clones. Where compared with another copy, unresolved V genes explain less than half of these, and the others have no known cause. This sample gives more than 35,000 clones in total; just over 90% of them show up just once. The leading ten clones occupy around 0.39% of the sample.

This receptor chain uses TRBV5-8 and TRBJ2-3; TRBD2 fits 9 bases in the junction. Sample: CD4+ T cells from peripheral blood mononuclear cells, taken in the third trimester of pregnancy. The sequence came from a female donor in good health, enrolled as a control in a pregnancy study. The DNA is as follows: TGTGCCAGCAGCTCCGGCGGGGGGGCGAGAGATACGCAGTATTTT. Protein translation: CASSSGGGARDTQYF.